A single sample is the source of the 2 T cell receptor beta chains below, sequenced in a study of PD-1 blockade in classical Hodgkin lymphoma. Time point meaning: cycle 4 day 1 (C4D1), after less than 7 weeks of nivolumab. In every patient, relapse followed autologous stem cell transplantation, while exposure to brentuximab vedotin differed. Data came from immunoSEQ multiplex PCR; TCRdb stores just in-frame clones and leaves some out. The table records about 61,000 clones, about 85% of them present only once. The sequencing used peripheral blood mononuclear cells (PBMCs), collected before the fourth cycle of nivolumab. The receptors shown here come from a human donor with classical Hodgkin lymphoma.

V gene TRBV28 combines with J gene TRBJ2-5; no clear D gene. Near its end, the DNA agrees better with TRBJ2-7, so the J call may be wrong. Germline loops: CDR1 MDHEN, CDR2 SYDVKM. CDR3 size: 14 residues. CDR3 amino acids: CASSPPSGRYEQYF. The CDR3 DNA reads as TGTGCCAGCAGTCCCCCCTCAGGTCGTTACGAGCAGTACTTC.

The chain links TRBV15 to TRBJ2-7; TRBD1 agrees at 7 bases. Germline loops: CDR1 LNHNV, CDR2 YYDKDF (reference sequence). The CDR3 covers 19 residues. Losses at the gene ends were 0 bases for V and 3 bases for J; bases not matched to a gene: 17. The CDR3 region is CATSRDWDRSHLISYEQYF. The CDR3 region has the DNA TGTGCCACCAGCAGAGACTGGGACAGATCACACCTCATTAGCTACGAGCAGTACTTC.